The T cell receptor beta chain under discussion was sequenced for a study of Ad26.COV2.S vaccination and SARS-CoV-2 variants. CDR3 length: 17 amino acids. V lost 1 base, J lost 4 bases, and 11 bases stayed unmatched. Germline CDR1 and CDR2: MGHRA and YSYEKL. Assay: immunoSEQ multiplex PCR; the TCRdb copy retains only in-frame clones and omits some. This table holds 300,000 to 450,000 clones, around 90% found once. This TCR was recovered from a human donor who had recovered from COVID-19. Material: peripheral blood, obtained after recovery from COVID-19. The rearrangement links TRBV4-1 to TRBJ1-1, with TRBD1 identical over 8 bases. CDR3 nucleotides: TGCGCCAGCAGCCAAGGCCTACTGCAGGGGGCGACCACTGAAGCTTTCTTT. It encodes CASSQGLLQGATTEAFF.